What follows are 9 T cell receptor beta chains derived from one specimen sequenced in a study of cytomegalovirus exposure and HLA in healthy donors. This PCR relied on a set of 60 Vbeta primers and 13 Jbeta primers. TCRdb's copy holds only in-frame clones and misses some; the assay was immunoSEQ multiplex PCR. The table includes hundreds of thousands of clones, about 66% detected once. Sequencing input: PBMCs. All receptors derive from a female donor in good health and CMV-seronegative.

This sequence joins TRBV11-1 and TRBJ1-2, with D maybe TRBD1 (6 bases). V dropped 5 bases and J dropped 5 bases, with 12 bases sitting between them. The germline CDR1 and CDR2 sequences are SGHAT and FQDESV (reference sequence). This CDR3 has 13 residues. For the CDR3, the DNA is TGTGCCAGCAGCCCGGACAGAAAATATGGCTACACCTTC. Translating it yields CASSPDRKYGYTF.

The J gene is TRBJ1-2, the V gene TRBV6-1, with a possible D match to TRBD1 (6 bases). Germline loops: CDR1 MNHNS, CDR2 SASEGT. Trimming took 3 bases from V and 7 from J, leaving 18 bases between them. The CDR3 is made up of 15 amino acids. The CDR3 loop is CASSDLGQTLSGYTF. As DNA, the CDR3 is TGTGCCAGCAGTGACCTCGGACAGACCCTATCTGGCTACACCTTC.

J is TRBJ2-3 and V is TRBV14; 7 bases match TRBD1. Germline V gene lookup returns CDR1 SGHDN and CDR2 FVKESK. The ends lost 3 bases at V and 5 bases at J; junction bases unmatched: 8. The CDR3 is 15 amino acids. CDR3 sequence: CASSQRQGSQDTQYF. CDR3 nucleotide sequence: TGTGCCAGCAGCCAGAGACAGGGTTCACAAGATACGCAGTATTTT.

In DNA form, the CDR3 reads TGTGCCAGCAGTTTCTTAAGACAGGGGGCCTACGAGCAGTACTTC. The encoded protein is CASSFLRQGAYEQYF. The chain couples TRBV28 to TRBJ2-7, with TRBD1 matching over 9 bases. This CDR3 is 15 amino acids long. Germline CDR1 MDHEN, CDR2 SYDVKM. The J segment lost 2 bases and the V segment lost 3 bases, leaving 5 bases of the junction unmatched.

The chain is built from TRBV30 and TRBJ1-1; a weak D match, TRBD1 (5 bases). The ends were cut back, 3 bases at V and 4 bases at J, with 21 bases in the middle. The CDR3 has 16 residues. CDR1 GTSNPN and CDR2 SVGIG come from the germline V gene (reference sequence). The CDR3 here is CAWSGGGYFLGTEAFF. The CDR3 region has the DNA TGTGCCTGGAGCGGGGGGGGGTATTTCCTTGGCACTGAAGCTTTCTTT.

V and J are TRBV19 and TRBJ1-1; possibly TRBD1 for D (6 bases). Trimming shortened V by 3 bases and J by 10 bases, and 12 bases separated the two germline ends. The CDR3 extends over 12 amino acids. CDR1 LNHDA and CDR2 SQIVND come from the germline V gene (reference sequence). CDR3 protein: CASSIIGRGAFF. CDR3 sequence (DNA): TGTGCCAGTAGTATCATCGGCAGGGGAGCTTTCTTT.

V is TRBV28 and J is TRBJ1-2; 9 bases are a match to TRBD1. The length of the CDR3 is 14 residues. Trimming took 10 bases from V and 0 from J; bases not matched to a gene: 6. CDR1 is MDHEN, CDR2 SYDVKM, per germline. CDR3 residues: CATRGTGPNYGYTF. Here the CDR3 DNA reads TGTGCCACCAGAGGGACAGGGCCTAACTATGGCTACACCTTC.

The chain joins TRBV11-2 to TRBJ2-3; 8 bases fit TRBD2. This CDR3 comprises 16 residues. Germline V gene sequence: CDR1 SGHAT, CDR2 FQNNGV. The ends lost 7 bases at V and 4 bases at J; junction bases unmatched: 13. CDR3 in amino acids: CASKRPAGVGSDTQYF. The CDR3 bases are TGTGCCAGCAAACGACCAGCGGGAGTAGGGTCAGATACGCAGTATTTT.

There are a few counts of this clone. The chain has TRBV5-4 and TRBJ2-7; TRBD1 is a possible D gene (6 bases). Trimming shortened V by 0 bases and J by 4 bases, and 8 bases separated the two germline ends. Germline V gene sequence: CDR1 SGHNT, CDR2 YYREEE (reference sequence). The CDR3 runs 13 residues. Here the CDR3 reads CASSLDRVYEQYF. The CDR3 region has the DNA TGTGCCAGCAGCTTGGACAGGGTTTACGAGCAGTACTTC.